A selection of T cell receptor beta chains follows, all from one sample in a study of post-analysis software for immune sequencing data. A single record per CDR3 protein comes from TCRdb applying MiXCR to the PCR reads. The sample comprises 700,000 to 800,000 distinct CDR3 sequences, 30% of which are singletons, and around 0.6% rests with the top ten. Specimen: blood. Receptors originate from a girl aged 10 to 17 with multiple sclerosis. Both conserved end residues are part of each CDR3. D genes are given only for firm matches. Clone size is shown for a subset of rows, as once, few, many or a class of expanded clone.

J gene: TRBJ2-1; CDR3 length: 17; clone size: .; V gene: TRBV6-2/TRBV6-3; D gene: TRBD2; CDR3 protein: CASSRTSAAGSYNEQFF; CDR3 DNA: TGTGCCAGCAGCCGGACTAGCGCCGCGGGGTCCTACAATGAGCAGTTCTTC
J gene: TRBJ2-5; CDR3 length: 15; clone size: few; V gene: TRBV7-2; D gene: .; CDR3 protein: CASSLSGAQGETQYF; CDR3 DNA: TGTGCCAGCAGCTTATCCGGGGCGCAGGGGGAGACCCAGTACTTC
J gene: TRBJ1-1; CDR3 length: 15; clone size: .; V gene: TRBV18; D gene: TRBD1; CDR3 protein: CASSPSPGDRGEAFF; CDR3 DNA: TGTGCCAGCTCACCAAGCCCAGGGGACAGGGGAGAAGCTTTCTTT
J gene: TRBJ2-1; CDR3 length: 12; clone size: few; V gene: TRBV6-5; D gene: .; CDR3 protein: CASSYNSDEQFF; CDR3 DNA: TGTGCCAGCAGTTATAACAGCGATGAGCAGTTCTTC
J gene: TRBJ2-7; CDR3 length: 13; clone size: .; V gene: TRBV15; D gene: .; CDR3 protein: CATSRDRLPQQYF; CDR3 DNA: TGTGCCACCAGCAGAGATCGGCTTCCCCAGCAGTACTTC
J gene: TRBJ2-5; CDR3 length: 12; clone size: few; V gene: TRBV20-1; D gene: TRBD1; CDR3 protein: CSLQGAGETQYF; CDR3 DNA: TGCAGCCTACAGGGGGCGGGAGAGACCCAGTACTTC
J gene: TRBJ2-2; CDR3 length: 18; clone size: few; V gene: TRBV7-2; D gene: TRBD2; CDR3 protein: CASSLVSGRAWETGELFF; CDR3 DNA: TGTGCCAGCAGCTTAGTTAGCGGGAGGGCCTGGGAGACCGGGGAGCTGTTTTTT
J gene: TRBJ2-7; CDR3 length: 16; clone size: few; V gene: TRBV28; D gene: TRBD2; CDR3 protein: CASSLMAGGPYNEQYF; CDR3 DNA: TGTGCCAGCAGTTTGATGGCGGGGGGCCCCTACAATGAGCAGTACTTC
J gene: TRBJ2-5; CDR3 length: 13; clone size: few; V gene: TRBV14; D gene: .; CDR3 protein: CASSQRYQETQYF; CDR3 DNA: TGTGCCAGCAGCCAGAGGTACCAAGAGACCCAGTACTTC
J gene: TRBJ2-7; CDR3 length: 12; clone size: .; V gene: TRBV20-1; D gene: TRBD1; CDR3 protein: CSARDQGDERYF; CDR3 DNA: TGCAGTGCTAGAGATCAGGGGGATGAGCGGTACTTC
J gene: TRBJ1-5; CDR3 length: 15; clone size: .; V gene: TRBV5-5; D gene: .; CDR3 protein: CASSSRGRGNQPQHF; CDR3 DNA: TGTGCCAGCAGCTCCAGGGGAAGAGGCAATCAGCCCCAGCATTTT
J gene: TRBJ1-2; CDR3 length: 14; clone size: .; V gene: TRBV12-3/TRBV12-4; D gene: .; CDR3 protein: CASSLLIREVGYTF; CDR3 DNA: TGTGCCAGCAGTCTGTTGATTCGGGAGGTTGGCTACACCTTC
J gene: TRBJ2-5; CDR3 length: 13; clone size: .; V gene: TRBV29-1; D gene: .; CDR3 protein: CSVASAPQETQYF; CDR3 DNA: TGCAGCGTTGCCTCGGCCCCCCAAGAGACCCAGTACTTC
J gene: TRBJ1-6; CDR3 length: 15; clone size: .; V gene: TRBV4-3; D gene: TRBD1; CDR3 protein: CASSQGRQGASPLHF; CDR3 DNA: TGCGCCAGCAGCCAAGGAAGACAGGGAGCTTCACCCCTCCACTTT
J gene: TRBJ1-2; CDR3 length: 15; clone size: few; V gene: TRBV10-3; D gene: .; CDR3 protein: CALGKRAETNYGYTF; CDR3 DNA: TGTGCCCTCGGAAAACGGGCGGAGACTAACTATGGCTACACCTTC
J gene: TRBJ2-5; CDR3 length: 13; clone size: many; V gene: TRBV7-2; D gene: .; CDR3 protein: CASSLVRSETQYF; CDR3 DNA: TGTGCCAGCAGCTTGGTGAGGTCGGAGACCCAGTACTTC
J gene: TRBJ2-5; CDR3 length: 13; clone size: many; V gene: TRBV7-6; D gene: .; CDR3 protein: CASSLEWGETQYF; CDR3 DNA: TGTGCCAGCAGCTTAGAGTGGGGGGAGACCCAGTACTTC
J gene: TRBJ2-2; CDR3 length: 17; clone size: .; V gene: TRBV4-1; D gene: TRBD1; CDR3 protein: CASSLQGQGANTGELFF; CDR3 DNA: TGCGCCAGCAGCCTACAAGGACAGGGGGCGAACACCGGGGAGCTGTTTTTT
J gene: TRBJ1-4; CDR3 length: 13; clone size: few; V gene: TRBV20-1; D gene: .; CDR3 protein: CSAKWFWEEKLFF; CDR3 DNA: TGCAGTGCCAAGTGGTTCTGGGAAGAAAAACTGTTTTTT
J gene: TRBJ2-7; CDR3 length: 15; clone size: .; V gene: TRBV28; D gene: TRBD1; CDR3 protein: CASSLRQGVRYEQYF; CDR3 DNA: TGTGCCAGCAGTTTAAGACAGGGGGTGAGGTACGAGCAGTACTTC
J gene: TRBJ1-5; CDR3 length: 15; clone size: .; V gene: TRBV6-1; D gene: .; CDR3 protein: CASSERPMVGQPQHF; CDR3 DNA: TGTGCCAGCAGTGAAAGACCTATGGTTGGTCAGCCCCAGCATTTT
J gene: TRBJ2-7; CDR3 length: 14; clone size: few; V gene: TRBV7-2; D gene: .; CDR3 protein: CASRGIGQSYEQYF; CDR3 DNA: TGTGCCAGCAGGGGCATTGGACAGAGCTACGAGCAGTACTTC
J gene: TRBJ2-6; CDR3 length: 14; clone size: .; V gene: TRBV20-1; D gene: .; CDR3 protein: CSATYATGANVLTF; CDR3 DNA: TGCAGTGCTACGTACGCAACTGGGGCCAACGTCCTGACTTTC
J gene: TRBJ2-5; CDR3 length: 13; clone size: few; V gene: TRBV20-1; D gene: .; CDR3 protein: CSARVRPQETQYF; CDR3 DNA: TGCAGTGCTAGGGTACGGCCCCAAGAGACCCAGTACTTC
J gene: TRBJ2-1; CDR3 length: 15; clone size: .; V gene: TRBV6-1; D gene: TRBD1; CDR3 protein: CASSGRGQGYNEQFF; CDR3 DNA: TGTGCCAGCAGTGGCCGGGGACAGGGGTACAATGAGCAGTTCTTC
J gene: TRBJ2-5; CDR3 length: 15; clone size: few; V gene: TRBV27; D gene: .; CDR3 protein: CASSRSGTNQETQYF; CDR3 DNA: TGTGCCAGCAGTAGGAGCGGGACAAACCAAGAGACCCAGTACTTC
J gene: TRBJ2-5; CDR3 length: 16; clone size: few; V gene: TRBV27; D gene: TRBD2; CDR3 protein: CASSPRTSASKGTQYF; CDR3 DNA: TGTGCCAGCAGTCCACGGACTAGCGCGTCCAAAGGGACCCAGTACTTC
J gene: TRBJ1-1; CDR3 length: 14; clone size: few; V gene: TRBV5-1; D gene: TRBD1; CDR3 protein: CASSWGQSNTEAFF; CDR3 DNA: TGCGCCAGCAGCTGGGGACAGTCGAACACTGAAGCTTTCTTT
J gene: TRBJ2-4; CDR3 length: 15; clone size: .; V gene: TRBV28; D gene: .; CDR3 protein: CASSLPREDKNIQYF; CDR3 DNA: TGTGCCAGCAGTTTGCCCAGGGAAGACAAAAACATTCAGTACTTC
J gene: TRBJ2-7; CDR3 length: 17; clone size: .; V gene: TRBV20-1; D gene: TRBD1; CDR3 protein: CSARGQKLDRVFHEQYF; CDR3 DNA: TGCAGTGCTAGAGGCCAAAAATTGGACAGGGTATTCCACGAGCAGTACTTC
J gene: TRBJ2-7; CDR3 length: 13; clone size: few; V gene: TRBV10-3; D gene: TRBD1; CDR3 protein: CAISITGAGEQYF; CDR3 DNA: TGTGCCATCAGCATCACAGGGGCTGGCGAGCAGTACTTC
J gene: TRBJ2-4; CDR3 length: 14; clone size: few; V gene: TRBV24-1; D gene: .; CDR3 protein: CATSDLAEKNIQYF; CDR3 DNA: TGTGCCACCAGTGACCTGGCCGAGAAAAACATTCAGTACTTC
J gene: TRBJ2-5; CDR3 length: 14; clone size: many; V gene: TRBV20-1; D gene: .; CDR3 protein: CSARGPGGQETQYF; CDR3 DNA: TGCAGTGCTAGAGGCCCAGGCGGACAAGAGACCCAGTACTTC
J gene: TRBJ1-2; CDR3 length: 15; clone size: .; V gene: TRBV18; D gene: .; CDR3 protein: CASSPRTSEGYGYTF; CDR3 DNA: TGTGCCAGCTCACCGCGGACCTCTGAAGGGTATGGCTACACCTTC
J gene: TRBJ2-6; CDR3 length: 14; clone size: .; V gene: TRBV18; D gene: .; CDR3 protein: CASSGRSGANVLTF; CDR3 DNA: TGTGCCAGCTCAGGCCGTTCTGGGGCCAACGTCCTGACTTTC
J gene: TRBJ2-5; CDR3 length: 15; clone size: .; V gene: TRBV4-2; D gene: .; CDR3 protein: CASSQEQGNQETQYF; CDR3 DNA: TGTGCCAGCAGCCAAGAGCAGGGGAACCAAGAGACCCAGTACTTC
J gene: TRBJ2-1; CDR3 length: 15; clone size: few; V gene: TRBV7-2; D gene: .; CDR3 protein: CASSSVLASYNEQFF; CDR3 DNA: TGTGCCAGCAGCTCGGTCCTGGCCTCCTACAATGAGCAGTTCTTC
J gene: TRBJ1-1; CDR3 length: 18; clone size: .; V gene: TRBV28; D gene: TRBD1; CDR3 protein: CASSSPQGVLPRGTEAFF; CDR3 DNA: TGTGCCAGCAGTTCGCCCCAGGGGGTGCTCCCGCGGGGCACTGAAGCTTTCTTT
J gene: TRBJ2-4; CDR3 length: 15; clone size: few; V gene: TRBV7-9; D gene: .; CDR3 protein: CASSRDWQAKNIQYF; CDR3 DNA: TGTGCCAGCAGCCGGGACTGGCAAGCCAAAAACATTCAGTACTTC
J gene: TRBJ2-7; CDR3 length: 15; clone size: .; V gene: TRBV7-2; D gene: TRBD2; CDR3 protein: CASSPIVGGAYEQYF; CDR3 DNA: TGTGCCAGCAGCCCAATAGTGGGAGGGGCCTACGAGCAGTACTTC
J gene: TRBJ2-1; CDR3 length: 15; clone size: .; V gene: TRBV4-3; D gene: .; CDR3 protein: CASSQDVPRRNEQFF; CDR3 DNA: TGCGCCAGCAGCCAAGATGTTCCCCGACGGAATGAGCAGTTCTTC
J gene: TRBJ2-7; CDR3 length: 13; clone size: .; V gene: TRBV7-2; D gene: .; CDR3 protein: CASSLDYTTTPYF; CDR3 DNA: TGTGCCAGCAGCTTAGATTACACCACCACTCCGTACTTC
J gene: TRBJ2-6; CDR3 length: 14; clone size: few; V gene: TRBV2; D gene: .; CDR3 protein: CASSTGAGANVLTF; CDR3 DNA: TGTGCCAGCAGTACGGGGGCGGGGGCCAACGTCCTGACTTTC
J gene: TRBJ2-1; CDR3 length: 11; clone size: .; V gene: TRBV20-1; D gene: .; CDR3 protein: CSASKSAEQFF; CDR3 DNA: TGCAGTGCTAGTAAGTCAGCAGAGCAGTTCTTC
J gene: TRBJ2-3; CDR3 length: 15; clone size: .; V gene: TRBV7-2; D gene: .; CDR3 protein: CASSLRVRPTDTQYF; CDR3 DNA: TGTGCCAGCAGCTTAAGGGTCAGGCCCACAGATACGCAGTATTTT